This is a list of T cell receptor beta chains from one sample in a study of cytomegalovirus exposure and HLA in healthy donors. Clones were sequenced by immunoSEQ multiplex PCR, and TCRdb holds only the in-frame ones, with some missing. The profile shows some 160,000 clones, less than 90% of them singletons. Sequencing was carried out using PBMCs. The receptor set was obtained from a man aged 18-30 years in good health and CMV-seronegative. Both conserved end residues are part of each CDR3. Fields, in order: V gene, J gene, CDR3 protein.

>TRBV5-1|.
CASSLLAGAEQYF
>TRBV27|TRBJ2-7
CASSFGQNSYEQYF
>TRBV7-2|TRBJ2-6
CASSSLGGNSGANVLTF
>TRBV29-1|TRBJ1-1
CSAWTGGTTEAFF
>TRBV6-1|.
CASKEGTGGSYEQYF
>TRBV6-1|TRBJ1-2
CASSEAGVGTGGLYGYTF
>TRBV27|TRBJ2-7
CASGLTSLPYEQYF
>TRBV6-1|TRBJ2-7
CASRPTKVYEQYF
>TRBV2|TRBJ2-2
CASDRGISTGELFF
>TRBV7-9|TRBJ1-1
CSSSLRALGQGGTEAFF
>TRBV5-4|TRBJ1-2
CASSPSDRKNYGYTF
>TRBV7-2|TRBJ2-7
CASSLGGQGYEQYF
>TRBV7-2|TRBJ1-5
CASSLGEFSNQPQHF
>TRBV29-1|TRBJ2-7
CSVPGPYEQYF
>TRBV28|TRBJ2-7
CASSLRGLALGEQYF
>TRBV5-1|TRBJ1-1
CASSPGMGSNTEAFF
>TRBV18|TRBJ1-2
CASSPEPVGYTF
>TRBV7-8|TRBJ1-4
CASSPGDRRRREKLFF
>TRBV5-6|TRBJ2-1
CASSLGGYNEQFF
>TRBV7-8|TRBJ2-1
CASSLAQRQGQQFF
>TRBV6-1|TRBJ1-2
CAIRTGFPNYGYTF
>TRBV6-6|TRBJ1-3
CASRRDSSGNTIYF
>TRBV6-4|TRBJ2-1
CASSDSSNNEQFF